This entry describes one T cell receptor (beta chain). The sample is drawn from a study of blood T cell repertoires in COVID-19. As for the study in general: COVID-19 samples collected from the United States, Italy and Spain covered acute and convalescent phases. PBMCs, B-cell-depleted T cells, or T cells provided the cDNA or gDNA that made up the material.

Authors' methods: Estimated nucleated cell counts came from reference gene primer amplification. TCRdb's copy holds only in-frame clones and misses some; the assay was immunoSEQ multiplex PCR. The D gene and trimming were derived from the DNA, and the V and J assignments and clone size from that table. The data show about 160,000 clones, around 80% seen once. The clonotype was recovered from a man aged 60 to 75 with acute or convalescent COVID-19. The sample comprised peripheral blood.

CDR3 nucleotide sequence: TGTGCCAGCAGTTACCGGGACACTGAAGCTTTCTTT. It encodes CASSYRDTEAFF. The chain combines TRBV6-5 with TRBJ1-1, with D uncertain. The CDR3 spans 12 residues. The germline V gene has CDR1 MNHEY and CDR2 SVGAGI. V dropped 2 bases and J dropped 3 bases, with 4 bases sitting between them.